These 26 T cell receptor beta chains came from one sample sequenced in a study of blood T cell repertoires in COVID-19. Libraries were prepared by immunoSEQ multiplex PCR; TCRdb keeps only in-frame clonotypes and omits some of them. Among 190,000 or so clones listed, around 80% were seen once. Sequenced material: peripheral blood. The receptors come from a man in his fifties with active or convalescent COVID-19.

The chain recombines TRBV29-1 with TRBJ1-5; 9 bases fit TRBD1. This CDR3 is built from 18 residues. Trimming cost V 0 bases and J 0 bases; bases outside gene matches: 9. Looked up from germline, CDR1 is SQVTM and CDR2 is ANQGSEA. In DNA form, the CDR3 reads TGCAGCGTTGAAGAGAGACAGGGGGATTCCGTTAGCAATCAGCCCCAGCATTTT. Residues: CSVEERQGDSVSNQPQHF.

The chain recombines TRBV5-6 with TRBJ1-2; 7 positions agree with TRBD1. Germline V gives CDR1 SGHDT, CDR2 YYEEEE. There are 14 residues in the CDR3. The ends lost 4 bases at V and 8 bases at J; junction bases unmatched: 11. This CDR3 reads CASSRDDRVQGYTF. As DNA, the CDR3 is TGTGCCAGCAGCCGGGATGACAGGGTTCAGGGCTACACCTTC.

The rearrangement uses TRBV24-1 and TRBJ2-1, with a weak D call TRBD1 (7 bases). The CDR3 is 14 amino acids. Germline CDR1 KGHDR, CDR2 SFDVKD. V gave up 3 bases and J gave up 7 bases, with 12 bases separating them. CDR3: CATSDGAGGNEQFF. Here the CDR3 DNA reads TGTGCCACCAGTGATGGGGCAGGGGGGAATGAGCAGTTCTTC.

For the CDR3, the DNA is TGTGCCAGCAGTTTAGGGGTACAGGCTAGCACAGATACGCAGTATTTT. Protein sequence: CASSLGVQASTDTQYF. This chain connects TRBV28 to TRBJ2-3, with D perhaps matching TRBD1 (5 bases). Trimming removed 2 bases at V and 0 bases at J, with 12 bases between. Germline V CDR1 and CDR2: MDHEN, SYDVKM. This CDR3 spans 16 amino acids.

The chain recombines TRBV6-5 with TRBJ2-7; 9 bases match TRBD1. This CDR3 has 14 amino acids. From germline, CDR1 is MNHEY and CDR2 SVGAGI. V was pared by 7 bases and J by 3 bases, with 7 bases of the junction left unmatched. CDR3 DNA: TGTGCCAGCACCATAGGGACAGGGAACTACGAGCAGTACTTC. Translated, it gives CASTIGTGNYEQYF.

CDR3 DNA: TGTGCCACCAGTGATTTAGGACAGGGAACAGATACGCAGTATTTT. It codes for CATSDLGQGTDTQYF. The chain is built from TRBV24-1 and TRBJ2-3; 8 positions match TRBD1. The CDR3 sequence is 15 residues long. Trimming cost V 1 base and J 3 bases; bases outside gene matches: 2. Germline CDR1 KGHDR, CDR2 SFDVKD.

A single count supports this clone. Written as DNA, the CDR3 is TGTGCCAGCAGACGACAAGTGGGCTACACCTTC. Translation: CASRRQVGYTF. The rearrangement links TRBV2 to TRBJ1-2; D is ambiguous. The germline V and J ends were trimmed by 6 bases and 8 bases, with 10 bases remaining between them. Germline V lookup: CDR1 SNHLY, CDR2 FYNNEI. The CDR3 is 11 amino acids.

The V call is TRBV9, the J call TRBJ2-3, with TRBD2 as a possible D gene (6 bases). CDR3 length equals 18 residues. Between the trimmed V and J ends, which lost 0 bases and 4 bases, there was a span of 21 bases. Germline CDR1 is SGDLS and CDR2 is YYNGEE. The CDR3 bases are TGTGCCAGCAGCGTAGAAAGATGGGGAGGTGCTCGGGCAGATACGCAGTATTTT. Protein: CASSVERWGGARADTQYF.

The rearrangement links TRBV6-6 to TRBJ2-2, with a possible D match to TRBD1 (6 bases). Looked up from germline, CDR1 is MNHNY and CDR2 is SVGAGI (reference sequence). The CDR3 loop spans 15 amino acids. V lost 6 bases and J lost 1, with 12 bases in between. CDR3 in amino acids: CASRNRALNTGELFF. Written as DNA, the CDR3 is TGTGCCAGCAGGAACAGGGCCTTGAACACCGGGGAGCTGTTTTTT.

The V call is TRBV5-6, the J call TRBJ1-4; D unresolved. The CDR3 is 16 residues long. V gave up 0 bases and J gave up 4 bases, with 13 bases separating them. CDR1 SGHDT and CDR2 YYEEEE come from the germline V gene. The CDR3 nucleotides read TGTGCCAGCAGCTTGGAAACTGGGCAGCTTAATGAAAAACTGTTTTTT. Encoded protein: CASSLETGQLNEKLFF.

The rearrangement uses TRBV9 and TRBJ1-2; the D is unclear. The V end lost 4 bases, the J end lost 5 bases, and 12 bases lay between the germline ends. Germline-derived CDR1 and CDR2 are SGDLS and YYNGEE. The CDR3 is 13 residues long. The DNA for the CDR3 is TGTGCCAGCAGCCCCTTGAGGGAATATGGCTACACCTTC. This translates into CASSPLREYGYTF.

This sequence joins TRBV5-8 and TRBJ1-6; D possibly corresponds to TRBD1 (5 bases). Germline lookup yields CDR1 SGHTS and CDR2 YDEGEE. CDR3 length: 16 amino acids. With 2 bases removed from V and 6 bases from J, the gap between germline ends came to 15 bases. This CDR3 is CASSLFVGGSNSPLHF. CDR3 nucleotide sequence: TGTGCCAGCAGCTTATTTGTCGGGGGGTCTAATTCACCCCTCCACTTT.

The chain combines TRBV28 with TRBJ2-2; a possible D gene is TRBD1 (5 bases). Germline CDR1 MDHEN, CDR2 SYDVKM. V lost 6 bases, J lost 4 bases, and 12 bases lay in between. The CDR3 totals 14 residues. The CDR3 loop reads CASSPPQGTGELFF. The CDR3 DNA is TGTGCCAGCAGCCCCCCTCAGGGCACCGGGGAGCTGTTTTTT.

In its sample, this clone was seen a few times. Relative to the germline gene, one junction end is altered; a read error may explain this. The chain uses TRBV10-3 and TRBJ1-2; D is ambiguous. The CDR3 is 12 amino acids. Germline assignment: CDR1 ENHRY and CDR2 SYGVKD. The CDR3: CAISESPQANNF. The CDR3 DNA follows: TGTGCCATCAGTGAGTCGCCGCAGGCGAACAACTTC.

This sequence joins TRBV19 and TRBJ1-6; 11 nucleotides line up with TRBD1. V lost 5 bases and J lost 7; bases outside the gene matches: 7. CDR1 is LNHDA, CDR2 SQIVND, per germline (reference sequence). The CDR3 covers 16 residues. This CDR3 reads CASSLWGQGVNSPLHF. The CDR3 DNA is TGTGCCAGTAGTCTCTGGGGACAGGGGGTAAATTCACCCCTCCACTTT.

V is TRBV5-1 and J is TRBJ2-1; 12 bases fit TRBD2. The CDR3 length is 15 residues. J gave up 3 bases and V 4 bases, and 2 bases lay outside the gene matches. The germline V gene encodes CDR1 SGHRS and CDR2 YFSETQ. CDR3 DNA: TGCGCCAGCAGCATGGGACTAGCGGGCTACAATGAGCAGTTCTTC. Translated, it gives CASSMGLAGYNEQFF.

The chain employs TRBV4-3 and TRBJ2-7; TRBD1 agrees at 8 bases. The germline CDR1 and CDR2 sequences are LGHNA and YSLEER. V shed 4 bases and J 6 bases; nucleotides not matched to a gene: 5. The length of the CDR3 is 13 residues. This CDR3 is CASSPRTGSEQYF. The DNA for the CDR3 is TGCGCCAGCAGCCCGAGGACAGGGAGCGAGCAGTACTTC.

The chain has TRBV6-5 and TRBJ2-6, with D uncertain. From germline, CDR1 is MNHEY and CDR2 SVGAGI. V lost 2 bases and J 0 bases, leaving 5 bases between the germline ends. The CDR3 contains 15 residues. CDR3 amino acids: CASSYMSSGANVLTF. Here the CDR3 DNA reads TGTGCCAGCAGTTACATGAGCTCTGGGGCCAACGTCCTGACTTTC.

The V and J genes are TRBV6-5 and TRBJ1-1; D possibly corresponds to TRBD1 (5 bases). V lost 6 bases to trimming and J lost 2 bases, with 16 bases between them. Germline CDR1 is MNHEY and CDR2 is SVGAGI. The CDR3 consists of 15 residues. The CDR3 sequence: CASSPPTEKNTEAFF. The CDR3, as DNA: TGTGCCAGCAGCCCGCCGACAGAAAAAAACACTGAAGCTTTCTTT.

The table lists this clone with a few counts. The rearrangement joins TRBV6-6 to TRBJ1-2; TRBD1 might be the D (6 bases). The CDR3 loop spans 14 amino acids. The V gene lost 6 bases and the J gene lost 8 bases, with 19 bases spanning the gap. In germline, CDR1 is MNHNY, CDR2 SVGAGI (reference sequence). The CDR3 DNA is TGTGCCAGCAGCAAGGGCTTACAGGGAGACGGCTACACCTTC. The encoded protein is CASSKGLQGDGYTF.

In this sample, this clone turned up once. This chain uses TRBV6-5 with TRBJ2-1, with D perhaps matching TRBD1 (5 bases). Between the trimmed V and J ends, which lost 2 bases and 15 bases, there was a span of 11 bases. The CDR3 totals 11 residues. The germline gives CDR1 MNHEY, CDR2 SVGAGI. CDR3: CASSYGPGSFF. CDR3 DNA: TGTGCCAGCAGTTACGGGCCAGGGTCGTTCTTC.

This clone was observed a single time. The J gene is TRBJ1-4, the V gene TRBV6-6; 8 bases fit TRBD1. CDR3 length: 14 amino acids. Trimming at V came to 4 bases and at J to 5 bases, leaving 3 bases not matched to a gene. CDR1 is MNHNY and CDR2 is SVGAGI in the germline V gene (reference sequence). The CDR3, as DNA: TGTGCCAGCAGTTTCGGACAGGGAAATGAAAAACTGTTTTTT. Translating it yields CASSFGQGNEKLFF.

This clone has only a few counts. The chain employs TRBV4-3 and TRBJ1-1; D call uncertain. Per germline, CDR1 LGHNA and CDR2 YSLEER. V lost 0 bases and J lost 5, with 19 bases in between. This CDR3 is 17 amino acids long. DNA of the CDR3: TGCGCCAGCAGCCAAGACGACTTCGGTCACACGGGGACTGAAGCTTTCTTT. Translating it yields CASSQDDFGHTGTEAFF.

The chain has TRBV11-2 and TRBJ2-5, with TRBD1 identical over 10 bases. The CDR3 has 16 amino acids. Germline CDR1 reads SGHAT; CDR2 reads FQNNGV. Germline trimming cut 2 bases from V and 2 bases from J; bases unmatched to any gene: 5. The CDR3 reads CASSLTGTGAQETQYF. The DNA for the CDR3 is TGTGCCAGCAGCTTAACCGGGACAGGGGCTCAAGAGACCCAGTACTTC.

The V and J genes are TRBV28 and TRBJ1-5; no firm D call. Deletions cut 7 bases from V and 7 bases from J, with 11 bases between. Germline CDR1 and CDR2: MDHEN and SYDVKM. The CDR3 sequence is 12 residues long. As DNA, the CDR3 is TGTGCCAGCACCGCAAGGAGCCAGCCCCAGCATTTT. It encodes CASTARSQPQHF.

CDR3: CAWSGYEAQYF. The CDR3 DNA sequence: TGTGCCTGGAGTGGATATGAGGCCCAGTACTTC. The rearrangement uses TRBV30 and TRBJ2-5, with D unresolved. CDR3 length: 11 residues. Trimming shortened V by 1 base and J by 9 bases, and 9 bases separated the two germline ends. Germline CDR1 is GTSNPN and CDR2 is SVGIG (reference sequence).